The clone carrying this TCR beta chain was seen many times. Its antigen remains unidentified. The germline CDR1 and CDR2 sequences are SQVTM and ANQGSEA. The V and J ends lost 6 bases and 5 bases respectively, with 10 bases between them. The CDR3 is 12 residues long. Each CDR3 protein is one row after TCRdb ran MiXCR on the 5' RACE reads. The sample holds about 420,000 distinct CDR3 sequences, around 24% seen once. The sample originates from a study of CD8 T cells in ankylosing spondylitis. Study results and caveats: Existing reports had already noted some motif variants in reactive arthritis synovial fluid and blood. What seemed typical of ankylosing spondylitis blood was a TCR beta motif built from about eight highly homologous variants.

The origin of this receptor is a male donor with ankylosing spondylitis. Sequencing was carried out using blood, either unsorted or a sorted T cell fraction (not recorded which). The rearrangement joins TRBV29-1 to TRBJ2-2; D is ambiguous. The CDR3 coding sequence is TGCAGCGTAGGCCCTCAGACCGGGGAGCTGTTTTTT. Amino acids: CSVGPQTGELFF.